One sample yielded the 26 T cell receptor beta chains listed below, sequenced in a study of blood T cell repertoires in COVID-19 (dated by TCRdb to about 2020). Library generation was performed with the immunoSEQ multiplex PCR assay. Here the immuneACCESS table is served through TCRdb, limited to in-frame sequences with V and J called. Missing clones are a known gap in these copies; in checked studies unresolved V genes cover under half, and the rest lacks a known reason. This sample has around 95,000 clones in its table, and roughly 80% of those were observed once. Together, the top ten hold around 10% of the sample. The material sequenced was peripheral blood. Receptors were obtained from a woman older than 75 with acute or convalescent COVID-19.

The chain combines TRBV11-2 with TRBJ1-2; no clear D gene. Deletions cut 1 base from V and 4 bases from J, with 10 bases between. The V gene's germline CDR1 is SGHAT and CDR2 FQNNGV. This CDR3 is 14 amino acids long. CDR3 in DNA: TGTGCCAGCAGCTTAGTTGGCAGGTCCTATGGCTACACCTTC. It specifies CASSLVGRSYGYTF.

The V call is TRBV18, the J call TRBJ1-2, with D possibly being TRBD1 (6 bases). This CDR3 spans 15 amino acids. CDR1 and CDR2 (germline): KGHSH, LQKENI. The V end lost 1 base, the J end lost 5 bases, and 14 bases lay between the germline ends. This chain's CDR3 is CASSPRDAGAYGYTF. In nucleotides, the CDR3 is TGTGCCAGCTCACCACGGGATGCGGGGGCATATGGCTACACCTTC.

J is TRBJ2-1 and V is TRBV20-1; D not resolved. Germline V CDR1 and CDR2: DFQATT, SNEGSKA (reference sequence). Trimming removed 4 bases at V and 5 bases at J, with 6 bases between. The CDR3 totals 11 residues. The CDR3 region has the DNA TGCAGTGCTAACAGACACAATGAGCAGTTCTTC. It encodes CSANRHNEQFF.

The rearrangement links TRBV28 to TRBJ2-7, with a possible D match to TRBD2 (6 bases). The V and J ends lost 6 bases and 1 base respectively, with 13 bases between them. The CDR3 is made up of 14 amino acids. Germline CDR1 reads MDHEN; CDR2 reads SYDVKM. The CDR3 protein is CASRQGGSSYEQYF. The CDR3 nucleotides are TGTGCCAGCAGGCAGGGAGGATCTTCCTACGAGCAGTACTTC.

The chain uses TRBV18 and TRBJ2-5; 10 bases are a match to TRBD1. Trimming removed 3 bases from V and 5 bases from J; junction bases left unmatched: 6. Germline lookup yields CDR1 KGHSH and CDR2 LQKENI. This CDR3 has 15 residues. CDR3 in amino acids: CASSPARDRGETQYF. The CDR3 DNA follows: TGTGCCAGCTCACCGGCGAGGGACAGGGGTGAGACCCAGTACTTC.

V gene TRBV5-6 combines with J gene TRBJ1-1, with TRBD1 as a possible D gene (5 bases). The CDR3 consists of 16 residues. The V end was cut by 2 bases, the J end by 1 base, with 15 bases between. The germline V gene encodes CDR1 SGHDT and CDR2 YYEEEE. CDR3 amino acids: CASSFRSRGGNTEAFF. CDR3 nucleotides: TGTGCCAGCAGCTTCCGGAGTAGGGGAGGGAACACTGAAGCTTTCTTT.

V usage is TRBV18 and J usage is TRBJ2-1; D remains ambiguous. CDR1 and CDR2 (germline): KGHSH, LQKENI. Trimming took 3 bases from V and 9 from J, leaving 6 bases between them. The CDR3 runs to 11 residues. The CDR3 is CASSPEVEQFF. CDR3 bases: TGTGCCAGCTCACCCGAGGTTGAGCAGTTCTTC.

The DNA for the CDR3 is TGTGCCATCACTCCCGGGAACTCTGGAAACACCATATATTTT. Translating gives CAITPGNSGNTIYF. The chain joins TRBV10-3 to TRBJ1-3, with D hard to call. CDR1 is ENHRY and CDR2 is SYGVKD in the germline V gene. There are 14 residues in the CDR3. The germline V and J ends were trimmed by 7 bases and 0 bases, with 10 bases remaining between them.

This chain uses TRBV19 with TRBJ2-2; D is unresolved. V lost 7 bases to trimming and J lost 7 bases, with 16 bases between them. CDR3 length: 14 residues. The germline gives CDR1 LNHDA, CDR2 SQIVND (reference sequence). The DNA for the CDR3 is TGTGCCAGTACCCCTGGGCCGAATAACGGGGAGCTGTTTTTT. Its translation is CASTPGPNNGELFF. The complete variable domain, with remaining parts taken from reference TRBV19 and TRBJ2-2, reads DGGITQSPKYLFRKEGQNVTLSCEQNLNHDAMYWYRQDPGQGLRLIYYSQIVNDFQKGDIAEGYSVSREKKESFPLTVTSAQKNPTAFYLCASTPGPNNGELFFGEGSRLTVL.

The V gene is TRBV30, the J gene TRBJ1-5; D might be TRBD1 (5 bases). Germline values: CDR1 GTSNPN, CDR2 SVGIG (reference sequence). Trimming pared 2 bases from V and 11 bases from J, leaving 19 bases between. CDR3 size: 14 residues. The CDR3 bases are TGTGCCTGGAGTCCCAATGGCCCGTGGGGGGCCCAGCATTTT. Its protein product is CAWSPNGPWGAQHF. Full variable domain (rest looked up from reference TRBV30 and TRBJ1-5): SQTIHQWPATLVQPVGSPLSLECTVEGTSNPNLYWYRQAAGRGLQLLFYSVGIGQISSEVPQNLSASRPQDRQFILSSKKLLLSDSGFYLCAWSPNGPWGAQHFGDGTRLSIL.

The J gene is TRBJ2-3, the V gene TRBV15; D call uncertain. Trimming took 1 base from V and 0 from J, leaving 11 bases between them. Per germline, CDR1 LNHNV and CDR2 YYDKDF (reference sequence). The CDR3 has 16 residues. The CDR3 nucleotides read TGTGCCACCAGCAGAGTCCAATCGACTAGCACAGATACGCAGTATTTT. Its protein product is CATSRVQSTSTDTQYF.

The CDR3 loop reads CASRAGTLEGCTF. As DNA, the CDR3 is TGTGCCAGCAGGGCCGGGACACTCGAGGGATGCACCTTC. J is TRBJ1-2 and V is TRBV2; possibly TRBD1 for D (6 bases). Trimming stripped 6 bases from V and 13 bases from J, with 21 bases between. CDR3 length: 13 residues. Germline lookup yields CDR1 SNHLY and CDR2 FYNNEI.

The chain is built from TRBV28 and TRBJ1-6, with a weak D call TRBD1 (5 bases). V gave up 2 bases and J gave up 9 bases, with 17 bases separating them. In germline, CDR1 is MDHEN, CDR2 SYDVKM. The CDR3 runs 16 residues. Here the CDR3 DNA reads TGTGCCAGCAGTTTAGGTCTCGGAGGGGTCGGTTCACCCCTCCACTTT. As protein: CASSLGLGGVGSPLHF.

The chain has TRBV7-8 and TRBJ1-1; D is unclear. Looked up from germline, CDR1 is SGHVS and CDR2 is FQNEAQ. Trimming removed 5 bases at V and 5 bases at J, with 9 bases between. The CDR3 covers 12 residues. The CDR3 coding sequence is TGTGCCAGCAGCGGAGGGCGGACTGAAGCTTTCTTT. Residues: CASSGGRTEAFF.

This chain links TRBV25-1 with TRBJ2-7; a weak D match, TRBD1 (6 bases). CDR1 is MGHDK and CDR2 is SYGVNS in the germline V gene. The CDR3 is 14 amino acids. The V end was cut by 3 bases, the J end by 6 bases, with 15 bases between. The CDR3 bases are TGTGCCAGCAGTGAGGCCGGGACACTGGTCGAGCAGTACTTC. It yields the protein CASSEAGTLVEQYF.

The V and J genes are TRBV7-9 and TRBJ2-3; 7 nucleotides align to TRBD2. The J segment lost 4 bases and the V segment lost 2 bases, leaving 3 bases of the junction unmatched. There are 14 residues in the CDR3. Germline V CDR1 and CDR2: SEHNR, FQNEAQ (reference sequence). Here the CDR3 DNA reads TGTGCCAGCAGCTTAACGGGGGGTGCAGATACGCAGTATTTT. Translated: CASSLTGGADTQYF.

The chain has TRBV10-2 and TRBJ1-6, with 8 bases that match TRBD1. With V trimmed by 6 bases and J by 3 bases, 4 bases remained unmatched. This CDR3 comprises 15 residues. Germline values: CDR1 WSHSY, CDR2 SAAADI. In nucleotides, the CDR3 is TGCGCCAGCAGACCGACAGGGGTCTATAATTCACCCCTCCACTTT. Translated: CASRPTGVYNSPLHF.

This clone has more than one count but fewer than ten. J is TRBJ1-1 and V is TRBV10-3, with TRBD1 as a possible D gene (6 bases). CDR3 length equals 14 residues. Between the trimmed V and J ends, which lost 3 bases and 5 bases, there was a span of 13 bases. From germline, CDR1 is ENHRY and CDR2 SYGVKD. In DNA form, the CDR3 reads TGTGCCATCAGTGAAGGGGGGGCGAGTACTGAAGCTTTCTTT. It translates to CAISEGGASTEAFF.

This chain connects TRBV28 to TRBJ1-4; TRBD1 aligns across 7 bases. V dropped 6 bases and J dropped 3; count of bases not matched to a gene: 7. This CDR3 comprises 15 residues. The germline gives CDR1 MDHEN, CDR2 SYDVKM. CDR3 DNA: TGTGCCAGCAGCGCAGGGGGTAGGGCTAATGAAAAACTGTTTTTT. Its translation is CASSAGGRANEKLFF.

The rearrangement uses TRBV15 and TRBJ1-5; D not certain. The ends were cut back, 0 bases at V and 6 bases at J, with 18 bases in the middle. CDR1 is LNHNV, CDR2 YYDKDF, per germline (reference sequence). The CDR3 runs to 17 residues. The CDR3 region is CATSRDELRNGVQPQHF. The CDR3 DNA reads as TGTGCCACCAGCAGAGACGAACTACGGAACGGGGTTCAGCCCCAGCATTTT. Full variable domain (outside the CDR3, taken from reference TRBV15 and TRBJ1-5): DAMVIQNPRYQVTQFGKPVTLSCSQTLNHNVMYWYQQKSSQAPKLLFHYYDKDFNNEADTPDNFQSRRPNTSFCFLDIRSPGLGDTAMYLCATSRDELRNGVQPQHFGDGTRLSIL.

The chain combines TRBV27 with TRBJ1-4; 9 bases match TRBD1. This CDR3 has 16 amino acids. V was pared by 4 bases and J by 8 bases, with 11 bases of the junction left unmatched. Looked up from germline, CDR1 is MNHEY and CDR2 is SMNVEV (reference sequence). The CDR3 reads CASSSPRDRVAEKLFF. CDR3 nucleotides: TGTGCCAGCAGTTCACCCCGGGACAGGGTAGCGGAAAAACTGTTTTTT.

The count of this clone is one. The chain couples TRBV5-1 to TRBJ2-1, with 8 bases identical to TRBD1. CDR1 and CDR2 from the germline V gene are SGHRS and YFSETQ. Germline trimming cut 8 bases from V and 2 bases from J; bases unmatched to any gene: 6. CDR3 length: 14 amino acids. The CDR3 sequence is CASQPGQAYNEQFF. Here the CDR3 DNA reads TGCGCCAGTCAGCCGGGACAGGCCTACAATGAGCAGTTCTTC. The full variable domain, with the rest looked up from reference TRBV5-1 and TRBJ2-1, is KAGVTQTPRYLIKTRGQQVTLSCSPISGHRSVSWYQQTPGQGLQFLFEYFSETQRNKGNFPGRFSGRQFSNSRSEMNVSTLELGDSALYLCASQPGQAYNEQFFGPGTRLTVL.

V is TRBV4-1 and J is TRBJ1-5, with TRBD1 identical over 7 bases. The junction had 7 bases not matched to a gene; V was cut back by 4 bases and J by 7 bases. Germline CDR1 is MGHRA and CDR2 is YSYEKL. The CDR3 length is 14 residues. CDR3 nucleotide sequence: TGCGCCAGCAGCCTACAGGGGTACGGCCAGCCCCAGCATTTT. Its translation is CASSLQGYGQPQHF.

This clone showed up just once. The chain combines TRBV2 with TRBJ1-1; TRBD1 agrees at 8 bases. Unmatched junction bases numbered 13, after V lost 10 bases and J lost 6 bases. Germline assignment: CDR1 SNHLY and CDR2 FYNNEI. This CDR3 contains 14 residues. CDR3: CATTLRDRRAEAFF. DNA of the CDR3: TGTGCCACCACCCTCCGGGACAGGAGAGCTGAAGCTTTCTTT.

This sequence joins TRBV5-1 and TRBJ2-7, with D tentatively TRBD2 (6 bases). Germline V lookup: CDR1 SGHRS, CDR2 YFSETQ. The V end was cut by 1 base, the J end by 4 bases, with 12 bases between. The CDR3 has 14 amino acids. The CDR3 DNA sequence: TGCGCCAGCAGCTTGAGTCTAGCGAGGTACGAGCAGTACTTC. Residues: CASSLSLARYEQYF.

The CDR3 loop reads CASSYGTGSVFNVLTF. CDR3 nucleotide sequence: TGTGCCAGCAGTTACGGGACAGGGAGCGTTTTCAACGTCCTGACTTTC. The genes are TRBV6-5 and TRBJ2-6, with 9 positions matching TRBD1. Looked up from germline, CDR1 is MNHEY and CDR2 is SVGAGI. This CDR3 contains 16 residues. V was clipped by 2 bases and J by 9 bases; unmatched bases: 8.